Presented here are 21 T cell receptor beta chains from one specimen sequenced in a study of identical twins. MiXCR, run by TCRdb on the 5' RACE reads, gives a single entry per CDR3 protein. The data show 500,000 or so distinct CDR3 sequences, approximately 14% seen once. The same data also contributed to another study, on yellow fever vaccine responses in identical twins.

Sequencing used CD4+ T cells sorted from blood. The receptors come from a woman aged 18-29 years in good health.

The chain links TRBV10-3 to TRBJ2-7; 10 bases match TRBD1. Germline assignment: CDR1 ENHRY and CDR2 SYGVKD. The CDR3 is 14 amino acids. V shed 6 bases, J shed 4 bases, and the junction held 6 bases outside the gene matches. The CDR3 sequence is CAIRTGGGPYEQYF. As DNA, the CDR3 is TGTGCCATCAGGACAGGGGGCGGTCCGTACGAGCAGTACTTC.

This rearrangement joins TRBV28 to TRBJ1-1; TRBD1 agrees at 9 bases. Germline assignment: CDR1 MDHEN and CDR2 SYDVKM. With 2 bases clipped from V and 3 bases from J, the junction kept 7 bases outside the gene matches. This CDR3 spans 16 amino acids. CDR3 coding DNA: TGTGCCAGCAGTTTAGGGACAGGGAATGCCCACACTGAAGCTTTCTTT. Its translation is CASSLGTGNAHTEAFF. Complete variable domain (other parts from reference TRBV28 and TRBJ1-1): DVKVTQSSRYLVKRTGEKVFLECVQDMDHENMFWYRQDPGLGLRLIYFSYDVKMKEKGDIPEGYSVSREKKERFSLILESASTNQTSMYLCASSLGTGNAHTEAFFGQGTRLTVV.

This clonotype was counted many times. V is TRBV20-1 and J is TRBJ2-5; D possibly matches TRBD1 or TRBD2 (5 bases each). The V end lost 3 bases, the J end lost 5 bases, and 16 bases lay between the germline ends. The CDR3 has 14 amino acids. Germline values: CDR1 DFQATT, CDR2 SNEGSKA (reference sequence). Written as DNA, the CDR3 is TGCAGTGCTAGTTTTGCGGGCGAGGGGGAGACCCAGTACTTC. This sequence encodes CSASFAGEGETQYF.

The genes are TRBV5-1 and TRBJ2-3; no clear D gene. The CDR3 has 15 amino acids. The V gene's germline CDR1 is SGHRS and CDR2 YFSETQ. Trimming took 0 bases from V and 2 from J, leaving 10 bases between them. In nucleotides, the CDR3 is TGCGCCAGCAGCTTGGGAGTTCATTACACAGATACGCAGTATTTT. It is translated as CASSLGVHYTDTQYF.

Here the CDR3 DNA reads TGTGCCAGCAGTGATCTAGGGACACTTACGGGGGCCTACGAGCAGTACTTC. It translates to CASSDLGTLTGAYEQYF. The chain employs TRBV12-3 or TRBV12-4 and TRBJ2-7; TRBD1 or TRBD2 may be the D gene (6 bases each). V gave up 5 bases and J gave up 2 bases, with 22 bases separating them. The CDR3 loop spans 17 amino acids.

This clonotype was found a few times. The chain recombines TRBV13 with TRBJ2-7; the D gene is possibly TRBD2 (6 bases). From germline, CDR1 is PRHDT and CDR2 FYEKMQ (reference sequence). V lost 7 bases and J lost 0, with 13 bases in between. This CDR3 region has 14 residues. CDR3 amino acids: CASTFRGYSYEQYF. Here the CDR3 DNA reads TGTGCCAGCACCTTTCGGGGGTACTCCTACGAGCAGTACTTC. The full variable domain, with the rest looked up from reference TRBV13 and TRBJ2-7, is AAGVIQSPRHLIKEKRETATLKCYPIPRHDTVYWYQQGPGQDPQFLISFYEKMQSDKGSIPDRFSAQQFSDYHSELNMSSLELGDSALYFCASTFRGYSYEQYFGPGTRLTVT.

V and J are TRBV11-2 and TRBJ2-1; 9 nucleotides match TRBD2. From germline, CDR1 is SGHAT and CDR2 FQNNGV. Germline trimming cut 5 bases from V and 8 bases from J; bases unmatched to any gene: 7. The length of the CDR3 is 14 residues. DNA for the CDR3: TGTGCCAGCAGCCCGAGGGCTAGCGGGGATGAGCAGTTCTTC. Translated, it gives CASSPRASGDEQFF.

The J gene is TRBJ2-1, the V gene TRBV5-1; 9 bases fit TRBD2. Germline-derived CDR1 and CDR2 are SGHRS and YFSETQ. Trimming at V came to 6 bases and at J to 4 bases, leaving 8 bases not matched to a gene. This CDR3 has 15 amino acids. The CDR3: CASTRIAGVYNEQFF. The CDR3, as DNA: TGCGCCAGCACACGAATAGCGGGAGTATACAATGAGCAGTTCTTC. The full variable domain, completed using reference TRBV5-1 and TRBJ2-1, is KAGVTQTPRYLIKTRGQQVTLSCSPISGHRSVSWYQQTPGQGLQFLFEYFSETQRNKGNFPGRFSGRQFSNSRSEMNVSTLELGDSALYLCASTRIAGVYNEQFFGPGTRLTVL.

In this sample, this clonotype turned up a few times. The chain is built from TRBV9 and TRBJ2-5, with 8 bases aligning to TRBD1. The CDR3 is made up of 16 amino acids. Germline CDR1 and CDR2: SGDLS and YYNGEE. Trimming cost V 4 bases and J 0 bases; bases outside gene matches: 8. The chain's CDR3 is CASSIGQGEYQETQYF. In nucleotides, the CDR3 is TGTGCCAGCAGCATAGGACAGGGAGAGTACCAAGAGACCCAGTACTTC.

This clonotype was seen more than once but under ten times. The chain uses TRBV27 and TRBJ1-3; D not resolved. Germline V gene sequence: CDR1 MNHEY, CDR2 SMNVEV (reference sequence). V was cut by 6 bases and J by 0 bases, with 12 bases left in between. CDR3 size: 15 residues. CDR3 loop: CASRLNAISGNTIYF. DNA for the CDR3: TGTGCCAGCAGGTTAAACGCGATCTCTGGAAACACCATATATTTT.

The chain links TRBV5-1 to TRBJ1-1, with no clear D. This CDR3 has 13 amino acids. The germline V and J ends were trimmed by 0 bases and 8 bases, with 11 bases remaining between them. The germline V gene encodes CDR1 SGHRS and CDR2 YFSETQ. The DNA for the CDR3 is TGCGCCAGCAGCTTGGTGGGGAATAGCGAAGCTTTCTTT. Translation: CASSLVGNSEAFF.

This clonotype was seen a few times. The V and J genes are TRBV6-1 and TRBJ2-2, with TRBD2 identical over 13 bases. CDR3 length equals 17 residues. V was pared by 6 bases and J by 4 bases, with 8 bases of the junction left unmatched. CDR1 MNHNS and CDR2 SASEGT come from the germline V gene. CDR3: CASRLTLAGGPTGELFF. In DNA, the CDR3 is TGTGCCAGCAGGCTTACACTAGCGGGGGGGCCCACCGGGGAGCTGTTTTTT.

The table lists this clonotype with a few counts. The CDR3 DNA is TGTGCCAGCAGCTTAGGACTCGGTATCTACAATGAGCAGTTCTTC. It translates to CASSLGLGIYNEQFF. This chain joins TRBV7-2 and TRBJ2-1; D uncertain. The CDR3 length is 15 residues. Trimming took off 1 base at V and 3 bases at J, with 10 bases between the two ends. The germline V gene encodes CDR1 SGHTA and CDR2 FQGNSA.

This chain uses TRBV2 with TRBJ1-5; tentative D call: TRBD1 (6 bases). This CDR3 contains 13 residues. The germline CDR1 and CDR2 sequences are SNHLY and FYNNEI. The V end lost 11 bases, the J end lost 3 bases, and 14 bases lay between the germline ends. The chain's CDR3 is CAGGTGNNQPQHF. In DNA form, the CDR3 reads TGTGCCGGGGGCACAGGGAACAATCAGCCCCAGCATTTT.

This chain joins TRBV7-9 and TRBJ2-3; D is undetermined. With 1 base removed from V and 4 bases from J, the gap between germline ends came to 6 bases. The length of the CDR3 is 13 residues. Germline V gene data show CDR1 as SEHNR and CDR2 as FQNEAQ (reference sequence). CDR3 in amino acids: CASSLEESDTQYF. CDR3 coding DNA: TGTGCCAGCAGCTTAGAAGAATCAGATACGCAGTATTTT.

This clonotype was recorded at least ten times. The CDR3 loop reads CASSFQGARYEQYF. As DNA, the CDR3 is TGTGCCAGCAGTTTCCAGGGGGCGAGATACGAGCAGTACTTC. The gene calls are TRBV12-3 or TRBV12-4 and TRBJ2-7; 8 positions agree with TRBD1. The CDR3 contains 14 residues. With V trimmed by 3 bases and J by 4 bases, 5 bases remained unmatched.

The rearrangement uses TRBV12-3 or TRBV12-4 and TRBJ2-7, with 7 bases aligning to TRBD2. V gave up 3 bases and J gave up 0 bases; unmatched junction bases: 8. This CDR3 is 16 amino acids long. CDR3: CASSFGGGGLSYEQYF. CDR3 coding DNA: TGTGCCAGCAGTTTTGGCGGGGGAGGGCTCTCCTACGAGCAGTACTTC.

Only a few counts were recorded for this clonotype. The V call is TRBV20-1, the J call TRBJ2-5; the match to TRBD2 covers 11 bases. The J segment lost 5 bases and the V segment lost 6 bases, leaving 14 bases of the junction unmatched. The germline V gene encodes CDR1 DFQATT and CDR2 SNEGSKA (reference sequence). The CDR3 sequence is 16 residues long. CDR3 region: CSATRGSGGAGETQYF. In DNA form, the CDR3 reads TGCAGTGCCACCCGAGGTAGCGGGGGGGCCGGGGAGACCCAGTACTTC.

The sample holds many counts of this clonotype. V usage is TRBV3-1 and J usage is TRBJ2-7; 7 bases align to TRBD2. CDR3 length: 14 amino acids. CDR1 and CDR2 from the germline V gene are LGHDT and YNNKEL (reference sequence). The junction had 3 bases not matched to a gene; V was cut back by 1 base and J by 3 bases. CDR3 DNA sequence: TGTGCCAGCAGCCAAGGGGAGGGCAGCTACGAGCAGTACTTC. This sequence encodes CASSQGEGSYEQYF.

This chain joins TRBV20-1 and TRBJ1-1; a weak D match, TRBD1 (5 bases). The V and J ends lost 5 bases and 2 bases respectively, with 15 bases between them. This CDR3 comprises 14 residues. CDR1 and CDR2 (germline): DFQATT, SNEGSKA (reference sequence). The CDR3: CSAPQPQGNTEAFF. The DNA for the CDR3 is TGCAGTGCTCCCCAACCCCAGGGAAACACTGAAGCTTTCTTT.

A few counts support this clonotype. The V call is TRBV28, the J call TRBJ2-1; maybe TRBD2 (6 bases). CDR3 size: 14 residues. Trimming cost V 7 bases and J 2 bases, with 12 bases left between them. Per germline, CDR1 MDHEN and CDR2 SYDVKM. CDR3 sequence (DNA): TGTGCCAGCACGGAGGGGCCGACCTACAATGAGCAGTTCTTC. This encodes CASTEGPTYNEQFF.